These T cell receptor beta chains were read from a single sample in a study of cytomegalovirus exposure and HLA in healthy donors. Clones were sequenced by immunoSEQ multiplex PCR, and TCRdb holds only the in-frame ones, with some missing. Of 200,000 to 300,000 clones in the sample, 81% were seen once. The source material was PBMCs. Receptors originate from a woman aged 60-75 years in good health and CMV-seropositive. The CDR3 runs from the conserved cysteine through the conserved F or W. A D gene is named only where the DNA matches it firmly. Clone size is shown for a subset of rows, as once, few, many or a class of expanded clone.

D gene: TRBD1; V gene: TRBV23-1; J gene: TRBJ1-4; clone size: .; CDR3 length: 17; CDR3 protein: CASSQSDRDAANEKLFF; CDR3 DNA: TGCGCCAGCAGTCAATCGGACAGGGACGCAGCTAATGAAAAACTGTTTTTT
D gene: .; V gene: TRBV6-1; J gene: TRBJ2-1; clone size: .; CDR3 length: 11; CDR3 protein: CATRVYNEQFF; CDR3 DNA: TGTGCTACGCGGGTCTACAATGAGCAGTTCTTC
D gene: TRBD2; V gene: TRBV6-5; J gene: TRBJ2-5; clone size: .; CDR3 length: 13; CDR3 protein: CASRSSGQETQYF; CDR3 DNA: TGTGCCAGCAGGTCTAGCGGCCAAGAGACCCAGTACTTC
D gene: TRBD1; V gene: TRBV19; J gene: TRBJ2-1; clone size: once; CDR3 length: 17; CDR3 protein: CASSFRDRGRKNNEQFF; CDR3 DNA: TGTGCCAGTAGCTTCCGGGACAGGGGCAGGAAGAACAATGAGCAGTTCTTC
D gene: TRBD1; V gene: TRBV5-1; J gene: TRBJ2-1; clone size: few; CDR3 length: 15; CDR3 protein: CASSGVQGDIDEQFF; CDR3 DNA: TGCGCCAGCAGCGGCGTACAGGGGGACATCGATGAGCAGTTCTTC
D gene: TRBD1; V gene: TRBV18; J gene: TRBJ1-1; clone size: .; CDR3 length: 17; CDR3 protein: CASSPWDRGLLNTEAFF; CDR3 DNA: TGTGCCAGCTCACCATGGGACAGGGGGTTATTGAACACTGAAGCTTTCTTT
D gene: .; V gene: TRBV6-1; J gene: TRBJ2-2; clone size: .; CDR3 length: 16; CDR3 protein: CASSEALAVRSGELFF; CDR3 DNA: TGTGCCAGCAGTGAAGCTCTAGCAGTTCGTTCCGGGGAGCTGTTTTTT
D gene: TRBD1; V gene: TRBV29-1; J gene: TRBJ1-6; clone size: .; CDR3 length: 13; CDR3 protein: CSVRDRHNSPLHF; CDR3 DNA: TGCAGCGTTAGGGACAGACATAATTCACCCCTCCACTTT
D gene: .; V gene: TRBV6-1; J gene: TRBJ2-1; clone size: .; CDR3 length: 14; CDR3 protein: CASSERTISNEQFF; CDR3 DNA: TGTGCCAGCAGTGAAAGGACTATAAGCAATGAGCAGTTCTTC
D gene: .; V gene: TRBV7-8; J gene: TRBJ2-3; clone size: .; CDR3 length: 15; CDR3 protein: CASSLKRVSTDTQYF; CDR3 DNA: TGTGCCAGCAGCTTAAAGAGGGTTAGCACAGATACGCAGTATTTT
D gene: TRBD1; V gene: TRBV12-5; J gene: TRBJ2-7; clone size: once; CDR3 length: 14; CDR3 protein: CASGTGQGANEQYF; CDR3 DNA: TGTGCTAGTGGTACGGGACAGGGGGCCAACGAGCAGTACTTC
D gene: TRBD2; V gene: TRBV6-5; J gene: TRBJ2-2; clone size: .; CDR3 length: 16; CDR3 protein: CASSYTKGLAPGELFF; CDR3 DNA: TGTGCCAGCAGTTACACGAAGGGACTAGCCCCCGGGGAGCTGTTTTTT
D gene: TRBD2; V gene: TRBV6-5; J gene: TRBJ2-1; clone size: .; CDR3 length: 14; CDR3 protein: CASSVAGGPTEQFF; CDR3 DNA: TGTGCCAGCAGTGTAGCGGGAGGGCCGACTGAGCAGTTCTTC
D gene: .; V gene: TRBV2; J gene: TRBJ1-2; clone size: few; CDR3 length: 14; CDR3 protein: CASSEQGPPDGYTF; CDR3 DNA: TGTGCCAGCAGTGAACAGGGGCCGCCGGATGGCTACACCTTC
D gene: TRBD2; V gene: TRBV15; J gene: TRBJ2-1; clone size: .; CDR3 length: 17; CDR3 protein: CATSRDSGLAAYNEQFF; CDR3 DNA: TGTGCCACCAGCAGAGATTCGGGACTAGCGGCCTACAATGAGCAGTTCTTC
D gene: TRBD2; V gene: TRBV7-9; J gene: TRBJ2-5; clone size: .; CDR3 length: 15; CDR3 protein: CASSLRGGREETQYF; CDR3 DNA: TGTGCCAGCAGCTTAAGAGGCGGGAGGGAAGAGACCCAGTACTTC
D gene: TRBD2; V gene: TRBV4-2; J gene: TRBJ2-5; clone size: .; CDR3 length: 13; CDR3 protein: CASSRTRMETQYF; CDR3 DNA: TGTGCCAGCAGCCGGACTAGAATGGAGACCCAGTACTTC
D gene: TRBD1; V gene: TRBV18; J gene: TRBJ2-3; clone size: .; CDR3 length: 14; CDR3 protein: CASSPGQGLHTQYF; CDR3 DNA: TGTGCCAGCTCACCAGGACAGGGTCTCCATACGCAGTATTTT
D gene: TRBD2; V gene: TRBV11-1; J gene: TRBJ2-7; clone size: .; CDR3 length: 16; CDR3 protein: CASSLARGLEVDEQYF; CDR3 DNA: TGTGCCAGCAGCTTAGCCCGCGGACTAGAAGTGGACGAGCAGTACTTC
D gene: TRBD1; V gene: TRBV9; J gene: TRBJ1-5; clone size: .; CDR3 length: 15; CDR3 protein: CASSGQGAPNQPQHF; CDR3 DNA: TGTGCCAGCAGCGGACAGGGGGCTCCCAATCAGCCCCAGCATTTT
D gene: TRBD1; V gene: TRBV27; J gene: TRBJ1-5; clone size: .; CDR3 length: 19; CDR3 protein: CASSFLGKGQGLTNQPQHF; CDR3 DNA: TGTGCCAGCAGTTTTCTCGGTAAAGGACAGGGCCTCACCAATCAGCCCCAGCATTTT
D gene: TRBD1; V gene: TRBV9; J gene: TRBJ2-1; clone size: .; CDR3 length: 14; CDR3 protein: CASSVGDRNNEQFF; CDR3 DNA: TGTGCCAGCAGCGTAGGGGACAGGAACAATGAGCAGTTCTTC
D gene: TRBD1; V gene: TRBV2; J gene: TRBJ1-5; clone size: .; CDR3 length: 16; CDR3 protein: CASSETGTGGYQPQHF; CDR3 DNA: TGTGCCAGCAGTGAAACCGGGACAGGGGGTTATCAGCCCCAGCATTTT
D gene: TRBD2; V gene: TRBV5-4; J gene: TRBJ2-3; clone size: .; CDR3 length: 17; CDR3 protein: CASSLQRGRAGTDTQYF; CDR3 DNA: TGTGCCAGCAGCTTGCAACGCGGGAGGGCCGGAACAGATACGCAGTATTTT
D gene: .; V gene: TRBV7-2; J gene: TRBJ1-5; clone size: .; CDR3 length: 14; CDR3 protein: CASSPRGYNQPQHF; CDR3 DNA: TGTGCCAGCAGCCCTAGAGGGTACAATCAGCCCCAGCATTTT
D gene: TRBD2; V gene: TRBV2; J gene: TRBJ2-7; clone size: few; CDR3 length: 14; CDR3 protein: CASRGTSGRYEQYF; CDR3 DNA: TGTGCCAGCAGGGGGACTAGCGGGAGATACGAGCAGTACTTC
D gene: TRBD2; V gene: TRBV29-1; J gene: TRBJ2-2; clone size: .; CDR3 length: 17; CDR3 protein: CSVEGPGLAGVDGELFF; CDR3 DNA: TGCAGCGTTGAAGGGCCCGGGCTAGCGGGAGTGGACGGGGAGCTGTTTTTT
D gene: TRBD2; V gene: TRBV5-4; J gene: TRBJ2-1; clone size: .; CDR3 length: 15; CDR3 protein: CASSGTGLATNEQFF; CDR3 DNA: TGTGCCAGCAGCGGCACGGGACTAGCGACGAATGAGCAGTTCTTC
D gene: TRBD1; V gene: TRBV7-9; J gene: TRBJ1-4; clone size: .; CDR3 length: 16; CDR3 protein: CSSSYRGYATNEKLFF; CDR3 DNA: TGTTCCAGCAGCTACAGGGGTTATGCAACTAATGAAAAACTGTTTTTT
D gene: .; V gene: TRBV4-1; J gene: TRBJ1-2; clone size: .; CDR3 length: 17; CDR3 protein: CASSQGGEAANFYGYTF; CDR3 DNA: TGCGCCAGCAGCCAAGGAGGAGAGGCAGCAAACTTCTATGGCTACACCTTC
D gene: .; V gene: TRBV10-1; J gene: TRBJ1-1; clone size: .; CDR3 length: 13; CDR3 protein: CASSVQGYTEAFF; CDR3 DNA: TGCGCCAGCAGTGTTCAGGGGTACACTGAAGCTTTCTTT
D gene: TRBD2; V gene: TRBV7-2; J gene: TRBJ2-1; clone size: .; CDR3 length: 16; CDR3 protein: CASSLGGGRAHNEQFF; CDR3 DNA: TGTGCCAGCAGCTTAGGAGGCGGGAGGGCTCATAATGAGCAGTTCTTC
D gene: .; V gene: TRBV7-9; J gene: TRBJ1-1; clone size: .; CDR3 length: 12; CDR3 protein: CASSSWTVEAFF; CDR3 DNA: TGTGCCAGCAGCTCGTGGACAGTTGAAGCTTTCTTT
D gene: .; V gene: TRBV2; J gene: TRBJ2-5; clone size: .; CDR3 length: 15; CDR3 protein: CASRVGGRRMETQYF; CDR3 DNA: TGTGCCAGCAGGGTCGGGGGGCGGCGGATGGAGACCCAGTACTTC
D gene: TRBD2; V gene: TRBV10-3; J gene: TRBJ2-7; clone size: .; CDR3 length: 13; CDR3 protein: CAISGRRADEQYF; CDR3 DNA: TGTGCCATTTCCGGGAGGAGAGCGGACGAGCAGTACTTC
D gene: .; V gene: TRBV7-2; J gene: TRBJ2-7; clone size: .; CDR3 length: 16; CDR3 protein: CASSFLTLPSRDEQYF; CDR3 DNA: TGTGCCAGCAGCTTTCTGACCTTACCTTCGAGGGACGAGCAGTACTTC
D gene: .; V gene: TRBV7-8; J gene: TRBJ1-2; clone size: .; CDR3 length: 14; CDR3 protein: CASSLVGGIYGYTF; CDR3 DNA: TGTGCCAGCAGCTTAGTGGGGGGGATCTATGGCTACACCTTC
D gene: TRBD2; V gene: TRBV5-4; J gene: TRBJ2-7; clone size: .; CDR3 length: 12; CDR3 protein: CASSFSGDEQYF; CDR3 DNA: TGTGCCAGCAGCTTTAGCGGGGACGAGCAGTACTTC
D gene: .; V gene: TRBV27; J gene: TRBJ2-1; clone size: .; CDR3 length: 15; CDR3 protein: CASSLLAVAYNEQFF; CDR3 DNA: TGTGCCAGCAGTTTATTAGCGGTAGCCTACAATGAGCAGTTCTTC
D gene: TRBD2; V gene: TRBV27; J gene: TRBJ2-2; clone size: .; CDR3 length: 15; CDR3 protein: CASSPTSVGGGKLFF; CDR3 DNA: TGTGCCAGCAGTCCCACTAGCGTAGGAGGTGGGAAGCTGTTTTTT
D gene: TRBD2; V gene: TRBV6-1; J gene: TRBJ2-3; clone size: few; CDR3 length: 14; CDR3 protein: CASSWTRFADTQYF; CDR3 DNA: TGTGCCAGCTCCTGGACTAGGTTCGCAGATACGCAGTATTTT
D gene: TRBD2; V gene: TRBV5-1; J gene: TRBJ2-1; clone size: .; CDR3 length: 15; CDR3 protein: CASSFLAGAYNEQFF; CDR3 DNA: TGCGCCAGCAGCTTCCTCGCGGGAGCCTACAATGAGCAGTTCTTC